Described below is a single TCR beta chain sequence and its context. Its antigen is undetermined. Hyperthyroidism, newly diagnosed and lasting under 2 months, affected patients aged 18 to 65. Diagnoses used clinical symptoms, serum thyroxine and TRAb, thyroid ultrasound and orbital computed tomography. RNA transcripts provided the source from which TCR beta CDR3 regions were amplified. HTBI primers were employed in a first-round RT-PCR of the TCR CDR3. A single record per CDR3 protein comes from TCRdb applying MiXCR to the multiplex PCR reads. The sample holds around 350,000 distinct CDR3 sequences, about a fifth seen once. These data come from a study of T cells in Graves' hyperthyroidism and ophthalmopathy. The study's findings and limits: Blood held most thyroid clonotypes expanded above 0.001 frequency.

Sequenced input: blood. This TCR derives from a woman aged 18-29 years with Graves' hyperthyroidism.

The CDR3 loop is CASTKLGGLETQYF. For the CDR3, the DNA is TGTGCCAGCACCAAACTGGGGGGTTTGGAGACCCAGTACTTC. This chain connects TRBV12-3 or TRBV12-4 to TRBJ2-5, with D possibly being TRBD2 (6 bases). Trimming removed 7 bases from V and 5 bases from J, with 17 bases in between. This CDR3 is built from 14 residues.